Listed below are T cell receptor beta chains from one sample, sequenced in a study of T cells in localized non-small cell lung cancer. Generated by immunoSEQ multiplex PCR, the TCRdb table keeps only in-frame clones and is missing some. The sample lists under 2,000 clones; 35% to 55% were seen once. The input for sequencing was lung tumor tissue, taken before any cancer treatment. These receptors all come from a male donor aged 60 or over with stage II lung adenocarcinoma. Both conserved end residues are trimmed from each CDR3. Each record gives: V gene, CDR3 protein.

TRBV6-8,ASTLSPEVNQPQH
TRBV19,ASTLAGIGGVAGELF
TRBV23-1,ASSQWNRGIYEQY
TRBV11-3,ASSHRASTGANVLT
TRBV23-1,ASNRTGTNAEAF
TRBV28,ASSFDRGYGYT
TRBV25-1,ASSGQRSAYNEQF
TRBV18,ASSPMDRSNTEAF
TRBV4-1,ASSVRQGQETQY
TRBV11-3,ASSLDGTGAAEQY
TRBV30,AWQPTPWSNQPQH
TRBV30,AWSSIAGSPYEQY
TRBV28,ASSSGRYEQY
TRBV12-5,ASGLGAGELF
TRBV9,ASTLADSTRSEQF
TRBV29-1,SVGNRDQPQH
TRBV19,ASSDTNTGELF
TRBV11-3,ASSLKGSRDEKLF
TRBV11-3,ASSSGTSGRGEQF
TRBV18,ASSGQGSSTEAF
TRBV11-3,ASSLRGDSSSYEQY
TRBV19,ASSNRGLRGEETQY
TRBV30,AWKVAGLNTGELF
TRBV11-3,ASSLVGGSYEQY
TRBV28,ASSSAVSGNTIY
TRBV4-1,ASRPGQGKGYGYT
TRBV4-1,ASSHPSRNEQF
TRBV6-8,ASSRQGRVWDYGYT
TRBV11-3,ASSLGAGGYNEQF
TRBV9,ASSARSRGAGNTIY
TRBV18,ASSPRVQPAETQH
TRBV11-3,ASSYGLAGGPDTQY
TRBV19,ASSMGQRTGELF
TRBV28,ASSPSGRAEKLF
TRBV28,ASIGGSGYGYT
TRBV5-1,ASSLVGSGNTIY
TRBV30,AWSLLKNTEAF
TRBV28,ASSLSGGKTGELF
TRBV11-3,ASSPMLIPQGPRTEAF
TRBV1,ASSPGAVDTEAF
TRBV18,ASSPLTGEGRVNTEAF
TRBV28,ASSRVANVLT
TRBV28,ASSLYRENTEAF
TRBV11-3,ASSLSLGATDYEQY
TRBV28,ASSLIYNGPT
TRBV30,AWSSMGHRAGELF
TRBV19,ASSSIGVGTGRNQPQH
TRBV18,ASSPSGGQHNEQF
TRBV14,ASSPGLRGTEAF
TRBV8-2,ASSPRVSGLAFYEQY
TRBV6-8,ASKGTGQGYEQY
TRBV14,ASSQARTGGRETQY
TRBV19,ASTPGGNTEAF
TRBV30,AWSAGSGVFGAF
TRBV6-7,ASSPNRVEQY